The entry below describes one T cell receptor (beta chain). This sample was taken from a study of T cell responses to AZD1222 COVID-19 vaccine. The CDR3 loop spans 11 amino acids. Germline lookup yields CDR1 MNHEY and CDR2 SVGAGI. The V end lost 6 bases, the J end lost 11 bases, and 13 bases lay between the germline ends. Some clones are missing from TCRdb's copy, which holds only in-frame ones; the method was immunoSEQ multiplex PCR. The sample comprises 90,000 to 150,000 clones, 85% to 90% of which are singletons, and 3% rests with the top ten. V usage is TRBV6-5 and J usage is TRBJ1-1; D gene unclear. Sequencing used peripheral blood, obtained 28 days after the second AZD1222 dose. This clonotype was obtained from an adult who received the AZD1222 COVID-19 vaccine. The CDR3, as DNA: TGTGCCAGCAGAACATCCGGGAGGGCTTTCTTT. This gives the protein CASRTSGRAFF.